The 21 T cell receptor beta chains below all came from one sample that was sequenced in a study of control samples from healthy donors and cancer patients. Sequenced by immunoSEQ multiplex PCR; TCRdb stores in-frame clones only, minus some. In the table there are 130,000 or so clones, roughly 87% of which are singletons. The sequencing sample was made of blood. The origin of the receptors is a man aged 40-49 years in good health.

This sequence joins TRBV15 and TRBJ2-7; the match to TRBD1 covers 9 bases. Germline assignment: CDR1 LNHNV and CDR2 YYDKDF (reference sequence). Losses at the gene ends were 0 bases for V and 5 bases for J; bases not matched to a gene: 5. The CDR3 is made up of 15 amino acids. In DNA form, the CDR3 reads TGTGCCACCAGCAGAGATGGACAGGGGAACGACGAGCAGTACTTC. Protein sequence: CATSRDGQGNDEQYF.

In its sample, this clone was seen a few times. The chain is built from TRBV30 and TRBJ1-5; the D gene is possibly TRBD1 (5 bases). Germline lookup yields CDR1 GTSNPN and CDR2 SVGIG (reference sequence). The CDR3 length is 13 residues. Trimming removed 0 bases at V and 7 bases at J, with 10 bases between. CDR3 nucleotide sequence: TGTGCCTGGAGTGTATCAGGGAGGCAGCCCCAGCATTTT. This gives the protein CAWSVSGRQPQHF.

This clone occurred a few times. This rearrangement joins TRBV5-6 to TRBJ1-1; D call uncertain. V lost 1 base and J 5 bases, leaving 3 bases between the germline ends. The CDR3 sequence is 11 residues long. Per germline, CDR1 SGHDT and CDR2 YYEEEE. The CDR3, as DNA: TGTGCCAGCAGCTTGCGTACTGAAGCTTTCTTT. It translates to CASSLRTEAFF.

The CDR3 region has the DNA TGTGCCAGCAGTGATATGGTACGAGGCTACACCTTC. Amino acid sequence: CASSDMVRGYTF. The rearrangement uses TRBV2 and TRBJ1-2, with unresolved D. Germline V gene lookup returns CDR1 SNHLY and CDR2 FYNNEI. V was shortened by 3 bases and J by 8 bases, with 10 bases between the two germline ends. CDR3 size: 12 residues.

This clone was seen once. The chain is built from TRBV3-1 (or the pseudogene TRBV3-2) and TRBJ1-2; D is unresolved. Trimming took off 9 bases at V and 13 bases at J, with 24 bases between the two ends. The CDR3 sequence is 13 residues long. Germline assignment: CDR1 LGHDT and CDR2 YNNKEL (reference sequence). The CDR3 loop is CARNQVYRRLATF. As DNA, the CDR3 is TGTGCCAGGAACCAAGTTTACCGACGACTTGCCACCTTC.

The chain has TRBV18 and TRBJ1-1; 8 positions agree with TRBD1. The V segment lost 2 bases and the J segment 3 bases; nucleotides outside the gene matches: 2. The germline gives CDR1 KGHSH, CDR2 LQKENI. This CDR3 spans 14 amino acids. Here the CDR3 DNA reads TGTGCCAGCTCACCAGTACAGGGGGACACTGAAGCTTTCTTT. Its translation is CASSPVQGDTEAFF. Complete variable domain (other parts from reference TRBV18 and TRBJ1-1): NAGVMQNPRHLVRRRGQEARLRCSPMKGHSHVYWYRQLPEEGLKFMVYLQKENIIDESGMPKERFSAEFPKEGPSILRIQQVVRGDSAAYFCASSPVQGDTEAFFGQGTRLTVV.

The CDR3 nucleotides read TGTGCCAGCAGGCTATACAATGAGCAGTTCTTC. Amino acid sequence: CASRLYNEQFF. The chain couples TRBV3-1 (or the pseudogene TRBV3-2) to TRBJ2-1; D remains unclear. CDR1 LGHDT and CDR2 YNNKEL come from the germline V gene (reference sequence). Between the trimmed V and J ends, which lost 6 bases and 4 bases, there was a span of 4 bases. The CDR3 runs to 11 residues.

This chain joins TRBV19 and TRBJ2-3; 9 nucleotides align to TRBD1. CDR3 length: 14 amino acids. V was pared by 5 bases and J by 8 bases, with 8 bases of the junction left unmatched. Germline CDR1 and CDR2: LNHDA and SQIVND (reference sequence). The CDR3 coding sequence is TGTGCCAGTAGTGCGACAGGGGGACTTAGTACGCAGTATTTT. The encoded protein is CASSATGGLSTQYF.

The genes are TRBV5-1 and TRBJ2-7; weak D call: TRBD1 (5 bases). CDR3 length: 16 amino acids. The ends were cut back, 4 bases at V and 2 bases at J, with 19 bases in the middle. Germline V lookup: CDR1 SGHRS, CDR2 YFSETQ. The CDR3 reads CASSPPPGNTAYEQYF. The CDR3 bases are TGCGCCAGCAGCCCACCCCCAGGGAACACCGCCTACGAGCAGTACTTC. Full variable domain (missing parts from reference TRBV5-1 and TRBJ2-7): KAGVTQTPRYLIKTRGQQVTLSCSPISGHRSVSWYQQTPGQGLQFLFEYFSETQRNKGNFPGRFSGRQFSNSRSEMNVSTLELGDSALYLCASSPPPGNTAYEQYFGPGTRLTVT.

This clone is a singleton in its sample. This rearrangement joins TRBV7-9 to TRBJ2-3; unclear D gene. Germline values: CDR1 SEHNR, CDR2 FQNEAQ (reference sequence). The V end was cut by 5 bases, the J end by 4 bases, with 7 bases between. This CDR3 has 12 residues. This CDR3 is CASSEQADTQYF. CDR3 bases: TGTGCCAGCAGCGAGCAAGCAGATACGCAGTATTTT.

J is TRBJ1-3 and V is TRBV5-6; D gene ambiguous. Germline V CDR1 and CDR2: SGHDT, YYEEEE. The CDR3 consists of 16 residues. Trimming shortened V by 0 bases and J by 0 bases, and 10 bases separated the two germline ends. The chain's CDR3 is CASSLVSGPSGNTIYF. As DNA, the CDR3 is TGTGCCAGCAGCTTGGTATCAGGACCCTCTGGAAACACCATATATTTT.

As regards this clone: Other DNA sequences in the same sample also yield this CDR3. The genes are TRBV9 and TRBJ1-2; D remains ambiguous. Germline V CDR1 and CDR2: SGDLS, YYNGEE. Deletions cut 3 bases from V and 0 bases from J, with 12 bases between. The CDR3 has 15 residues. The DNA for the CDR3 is TGTGCCAGCAGCGCCCGGGGAGCGGCTAACTATGGCTACACCTTC. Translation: CASSARGAANYGYTF.

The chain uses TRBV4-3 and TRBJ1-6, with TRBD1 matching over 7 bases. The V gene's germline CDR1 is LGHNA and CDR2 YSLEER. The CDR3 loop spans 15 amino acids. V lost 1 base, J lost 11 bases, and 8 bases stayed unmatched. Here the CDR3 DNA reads TGCGCCAGCAGCCAAGCACAGGGGTACGAGACACCCCTCCACTTT. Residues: CASSQAQGYETPLHF.

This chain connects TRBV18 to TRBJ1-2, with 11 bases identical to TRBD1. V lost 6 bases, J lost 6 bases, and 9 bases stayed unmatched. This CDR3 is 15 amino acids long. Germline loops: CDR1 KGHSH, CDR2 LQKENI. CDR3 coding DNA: TGTGCCAGCTCTCGTGGGGACAGGGGGAGTCATGGCTACACCTTC. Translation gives CASSRGDRGSHGYTF. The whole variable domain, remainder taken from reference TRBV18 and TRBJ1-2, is NAGVMQNPRHLVRRRGQEARLRCSPMKGHSHVYWYRQLPEEGLKFMVYLQKENIIDESGMPKERFSAEFPKEGPSILRIQQVVRGDSAAYFCASSRGDRGSHGYTFGSGTRLTVV.

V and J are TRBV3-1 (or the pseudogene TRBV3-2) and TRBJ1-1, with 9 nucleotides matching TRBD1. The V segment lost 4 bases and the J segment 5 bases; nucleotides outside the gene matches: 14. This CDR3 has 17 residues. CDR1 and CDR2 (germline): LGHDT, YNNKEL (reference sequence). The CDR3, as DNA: TGTGCCAGCAGCCCCTTGACGGGACAGGGAGGGAGGACTGAAGCTTTCTTT. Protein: CASSPLTGQGGRTEAFF.

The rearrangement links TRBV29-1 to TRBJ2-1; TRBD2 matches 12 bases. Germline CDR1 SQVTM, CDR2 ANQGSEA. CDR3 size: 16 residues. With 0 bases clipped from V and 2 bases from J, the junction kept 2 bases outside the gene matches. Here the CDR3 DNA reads TGCAGCGTTGAAGATACTAGCGGGGGGCCCTACAATGAGCAGTTCTTC. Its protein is CSVEDTSGGPYNEQFF.

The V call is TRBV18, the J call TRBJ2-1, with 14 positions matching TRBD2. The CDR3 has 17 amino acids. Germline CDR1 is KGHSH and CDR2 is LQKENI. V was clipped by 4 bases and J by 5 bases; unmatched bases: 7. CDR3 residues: CASSLLRTSGGNNEQFF. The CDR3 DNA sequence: TGTGCCAGCTCACTACTTCGGACTAGCGGGGGGAACAATGAGCAGTTCTTC.

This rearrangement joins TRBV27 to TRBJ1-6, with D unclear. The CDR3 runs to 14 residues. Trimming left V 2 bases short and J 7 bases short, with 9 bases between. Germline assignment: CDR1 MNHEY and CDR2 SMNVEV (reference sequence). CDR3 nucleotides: TGTGCCAGCAGTTTACGGGAGGTGAATTCACCCCTCCACTTT. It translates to CASSLREVNSPLHF.

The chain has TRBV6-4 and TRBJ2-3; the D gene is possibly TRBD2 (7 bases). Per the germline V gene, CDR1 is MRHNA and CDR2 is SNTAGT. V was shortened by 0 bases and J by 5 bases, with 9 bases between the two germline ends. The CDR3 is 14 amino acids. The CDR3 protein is CASSDSGGQDTQYF. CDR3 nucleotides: TGTGCCAGCAGTGACTCGGGGGGGCAAGATACGCAGTATTTT.

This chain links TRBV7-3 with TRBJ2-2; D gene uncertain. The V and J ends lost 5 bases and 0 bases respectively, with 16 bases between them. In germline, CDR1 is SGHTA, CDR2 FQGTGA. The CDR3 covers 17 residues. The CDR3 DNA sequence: TGTGCCAGCAGCCCCTACCCCTTAGGTACGAACACCGGGGAGCTGTTTTTT. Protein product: CASSPYPLGTNTGELFF.

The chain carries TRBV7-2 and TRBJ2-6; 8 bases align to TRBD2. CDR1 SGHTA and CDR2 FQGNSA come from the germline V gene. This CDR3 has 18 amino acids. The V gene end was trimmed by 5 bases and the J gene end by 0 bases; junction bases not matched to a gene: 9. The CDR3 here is CASSPFSGALSGANVLTF. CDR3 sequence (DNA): TGTGCCAGCAGCCCTTTTAGCGGGGCACTCTCTGGGGCCAACGTCCTGACTTTC.